Below are 14 T cell receptor beta chains sequenced from a single sample in a study of T cell changes during pregnancy in multiple sclerosis. This table comes from immunoSEQ multiplex PCR, and its TCRdb copy is limited to in-frame clones, with some not included. The table records some 90,000 clones, 91% of them present only once. The input for sequencing was peripheral blood, taken after pregnancy. The receptors stem from a female donor in good health, enrolled as a control in a pregnancy study.

The genes are TRBV4-3 and TRBJ1-4; unclear D gene. This CDR3 has 15 amino acids. Germline V gene lookup returns CDR1 LGHNA and CDR2 YSLEER. Trimming stripped 4 bases from V and 7 bases from J, with 16 bases between. This CDR3 reads CASSLSAGWVEKLFF. In nucleotides, the CDR3 is TGCGCCAGCAGCCTTAGCGCGGGGTGGGTTGAAAAACTGTTTTTT.

The chain recombines TRBV2 with TRBJ1-1; D remains ambiguous. The ends were cut back, 6 bases at V and 1 base at J, with 12 bases in the middle. This CDR3 has 14 residues. Germline lookup yields CDR1 SNHLY and CDR2 FYNNEI. As DNA, the CDR3 is TGTGCCAGCAGCGGGGAGGCCGGGAACACTGAAGCTTTCTTT. Protein product: CASSGEAGNTEAFF.

The V gene is TRBV5-4, the J gene TRBJ2-6; D not resolved. V was pared by 1 base and J by 2 bases, with 10 bases between. This CDR3 comprises 16 residues. Germline values: CDR1 SGHNT, CDR2 YYREEE (reference sequence). CDR3 bases: TGTGCCAGCAGCTTGAAAGTGGCCGCTGGGGCCAACGTCCTGACTTTC. It specifies CASSLKVAAGANVLTF. The full variable domain, completed using reference TRBV5-4 and TRBJ2-6, is ETGVTQSPTHLIKTRGQQVTLRCSSQSGHNTVSWYQQALGQGPQFIFQYYREEENGRGNFPPRFSGLQFPNYSSELNVNALELDDSALYLCASSLKVAAGANVLTFGAGSRLTVL.

In its sample, this clone was seen once. The chain uses TRBV6-1 and TRBJ2-4, with a possible D match to TRBD2 (7 bases). This CDR3 is built from 15 residues. V lost 4 bases and J lost 0, with 10 bases in between. The V gene's germline CDR1 is MNHNS and CDR2 SASEGT. The CDR3 nucleotides are TGTGCCAGCAGTGGGGGGGGGCAAGCCAAAAACATTCAGTACTTC. It yields the protein CASSGGGQAKNIQYF.

This clone has a single count. The V gene is TRBV5-3, the J gene TRBJ2-3; the match to TRBD2 covers 10 bases. TRBV5-3 counts as an open reading frame of uncertain function. The CDR3 loop spans 15 amino acids. V shed 2 bases, J shed 1 base, and the junction held 1 base outside the gene matches. CDR3 region: CARSLAGGGTDTQYF. Written as DNA, the CDR3 is TGTGCCAGAAGCTTAGCGGGGGGGGGCACAGATACGCAGTATTTT.

Note on this clone: Other DNA sequences in the same sample also yield this CDR3. V usage is TRBV4-3 and J usage is TRBJ2-1; 7 nucleotides agree with TRBD1. V gave up 2 bases and J gave up 4 bases; unmatched junction bases: 5. CDR3 size: 15 residues. Looked up from germline, CDR1 is LGHNA and CDR2 is YSLEER. Here the CDR3 DNA reads TGCGCCAGCAGCCAACGACAGGGTCTATACAATGAGCAGTTCTTC. Its translation is CASSQRQGLYNEQFF.

The V call is TRBV5-1, the J call TRBJ2-1; D is unclear. The CDR3 totals 16 residues. Germline assignment: CDR1 SGHRS and CDR2 YFSETQ. Trimming cost V 4 bases and J 3 bases, with 17 bases left between them. CDR3 coding DNA: TGCGCCAGCAGCCCCCGAGGAGATAAGAACTACAATGAGCAGTTCTTC. It specifies CASSPRGDKNYNEQFF.

This chain connects TRBV6-4 to TRBJ2-3, with a weak D call TRBD2 (6 bases). The CDR3 totals 16 residues. Between the trimmed V and J ends, which lost 4 bases and 1 base, there was a span of 15 bases. CDR1 and CDR2 from the germline V gene are MRHNA and SNTAGT. The CDR3 protein is CASSAGPGDRTDTQYF. The CDR3 nucleotides read TGTGCCAGCAGTGCGGGTCCGGGGGATCGCACAGATACGCAGTATTTT.

This chain joins TRBV4-3 and TRBJ1-2, with TRBD1 matching 7 bases. The CDR3 runs 15 residues. Germline assignment: CDR1 LGHNA and CDR2 YSLEER. V lost 1 base and J lost 5; bases outside the gene matches: 7. The CDR3 region is CASSQARDSWYGYTF. DNA for the CDR3: TGCGCCAGCAGCCAAGCCCGGGACAGTTGGTATGGCTACACCTTC.

CDR3 residues: CASSPQGISNQPQHF. The CDR3 DNA is TGTGCCAGCAGTCCACAGGGAATTAGCAATCAGCCCCAGCATTTT. V is TRBV2 and J is TRBJ1-5, with a weak D call TRBD1 (6 bases). V lost 5 bases to trimming and J lost 0 bases, with 11 bases between them. The CDR3 sequence is 15 residues long. Per the germline V gene, CDR1 is SNHLY and CDR2 is FYNNEI.

This clone has just one count. The J gene is TRBJ2-3, the V gene TRBV6-6, with 14 bases identical to TRBD2. Looked up from germline, CDR1 is MNHNY and CDR2 is SVGAGI (reference sequence). The junction had 8 bases not matched to a gene; V was cut back by 5 bases and J by 13 bases. CDR3 length equals 14 residues. This chain's CDR3 is CASSPTSGGAGEYF. For the CDR3, the DNA is TGTGCCAGCAGTCCGACTAGCGGGGGGGCCGGCGAGTATTTT.

The CDR3 sequence: CASSGPRELGAWELFF. The CDR3 DNA follows: TGTGCCAGCAGTGGCCCCCGGGAGCTCGGGGCCTGGGAGCTGTTTTTT. The chain combines TRBV6-4 with TRBJ2-2, with D perhaps matching TRBD2 (6 bases). The CDR3 is 16 residues long. Trimming pared 4 bases from V and 9 bases from J, leaving 21 bases between. Germline V gene data show CDR1 as MRHNA and CDR2 as SNTAGT.

The J gene is TRBJ1-4, the V gene TRBV27; 10 bases are a match to TRBD1. With 4 bases clipped from V and 6 bases from J, the junction kept 5 bases outside the gene matches. The CDR3 is made up of 15 amino acids. In germline, CDR1 is MNHEY, CDR2 SMNVEV (reference sequence). The CDR3 DNA is TGTGCCAGCAGTTCTCCCGGGACAGGGGATGAAAAACTGTTTTTT. Protein product: CASSSPGTGDEKLFF. Full variable domain (remainder filled in from reference TRBV27 and TRBJ1-4): EAQVTQNPRYLITVTGKKLTVTCSQNMNHEYMSWYRQDPGLGLRQIYYSMNVEVTDKGDVPEGYKVSRKEKRNFPLILESPSPNQTSLYFCASSSPGTGDEKLFFGSGTQLSVL.

J is TRBJ2-5 and V is TRBV7-8, with 7 bases matching TRBD1. The CDR3 consists of 11 residues. The V gene end was trimmed by 7 bases and the J gene end by 4 bases; junction bases not matched to a gene: 0. The germline gives CDR1 SGHVS, CDR2 FQNEAQ. The CDR3 DNA reads as TGTGCCAGCAAGGGGGCAGAGACCCAGTACTTC. It encodes CASKGAETQYF.